Below, 19 T cell receptor beta chains from the same sample are listed, as sequenced in a study of blood T cell repertoires in COVID-19. TCRdb's table, derived via immunoSEQ multiplex PCR, lists solely in-frame clones and lacks some. The sample shows about 480,000 clones, 80% to 90% of them seen only once. Sequencing input: peripheral blood. These receptors all stem from a young man with COVID-19, enrolled during active disease.

This clone showed up just a few times. The chain joins TRBV2 to TRBJ1-1; D ambiguous. The ends were cut back, 8 bases at V and 2 bases at J, with 15 bases in the middle. CDR3 length equals 14 residues. Germline V gene lookup returns CDR1 SNHLY and CDR2 FYNNEI. The DNA for the CDR3 is TGTGCCAGCCGCCCGACAATTCGAAACACTGAAGCTTTCTTT. Translation gives CASRPTIRNTEAFF.

This clone appeared a single time. The V gene is TRBV7-9, the J gene TRBJ2-1; D is uncertain. V dropped 5 bases and J dropped 0 bases, with 8 bases sitting between them. The CDR3 is 14 residues long. Germline loops: CDR1 SEHNR, CDR2 FQNEAQ (reference sequence). CDR3 loop: CASSPPSSYNEQFF. CDR3 sequence (DNA): TGTGCCAGCAGCCCCCCCAGCTCCTACAATGAGCAGTTCTTC.

The table lists this clone with a count of one. This chain connects TRBV3-1 (or the pseudogene TRBV3-2) to TRBJ2-7; TRBD1 might be the D (5 bases). There are 14 residues in the CDR3. V was shortened by 3 bases and J by 7 bases, with 16 bases between the two germline ends. Germline values: CDR1 LGHDT, CDR2 YNNKEL (reference sequence). CDR3 in amino acids: CASSHWTLREEQYF. DNA of the CDR3: TGTGCCAGCAGCCATTGGACACTACGAGAAGAGCAGTACTTC.

The V call is TRBV25-1, the J call TRBJ2-3; 11 bases fit TRBD1. The germline V gene encodes CDR1 MGHDK and CDR2 SYGVNS. Trimming cost V 5 bases and J 4 bases; bases outside gene matches: 5. This CDR3 spans 15 amino acids. The CDR3 region has the DNA TGTGCCAGCAGTATCGGACAGGGGGCGGCAGATACGCAGTATTTT. Amino acid sequence: CASSIGQGAADTQYF. Full variable domain (missing parts from reference TRBV25-1 and TRBJ2-3): EADIYQTPRYLVIGTGKKITLECSQTMGHDKMYWYQQDPGMELHLIHYSYGVNSTEKGDLSSESTVSRIRTEHFPLTLESARPSHTSQYLCASSIGQGAADTQYFGPGTRLTVL.

This clone was seen a handful of times. The CDR3 loop is CATRDSSYNEQFF. In DNA, the CDR3 is TGTGCCACCCGGGACAGCTCCTACAATGAGCAGTTCTTC. This chain connects TRBV24-1 to TRBJ2-1, with 7 bases aligning to TRBD1. CDR1 is KGHDR and CDR2 is SFDVKD in the germline V gene. The CDR3 is 13 residues long. Trimming cost V 9 bases and J 0 bases; bases outside gene matches: 1.

The rearrangement joins TRBV15 to TRBJ1-2; D perhaps matches TRBD1 (5 bases). CDR3 length: 15 amino acids. V was pared by 0 bases and J by 7 bases, with 15 bases between. Germline V CDR1 and CDR2: LNHNV, YYDKDF (reference sequence). The CDR3, as DNA: TGTGCCACCAGCAGAGATATCGCGGGACTAGGTGGCTACACCTTC. This sequence encodes CATSRDIAGLGGYTF.

The chain couples TRBV18 to TRBJ2-1; a weak D match, TRBD2 (6 bases). Trimming stripped 8 bases from V and 4 bases from J, with 12 bases between. CDR1 and CDR2 (germline): KGHSH, LQKENI. The CDR3 runs to 13 residues. In DNA, the CDR3 is TGTGCCAGCGCCACCGGGAGTTACAATGAGCAGTTCTTC. This translates into CASATGSYNEQFF.

The chain joins TRBV10-3 to TRBJ2-5, with a tentative D call TRBD1 (6 bases). Trimming shortened V by 4 bases and J by 5 bases, and 8 bases separated the two germline ends. Germline lookup yields CDR1 ENHRY and CDR2 SYGVKD. CDR3 length: 12 amino acids. CDR3 sequence reads: CAISATGETQYF. Here the CDR3 DNA reads TGTGCCATCAGTGCGACAGGCGAGACCCAGTACTTC.

The chain combines TRBV5-4 with TRBJ2-5; 15 bases line up with TRBD2. Per the germline V gene, CDR1 is SGHNT and CDR2 is YYREEE (reference sequence). The CDR3 covers 16 residues. Trimming took 0 bases from V and 4 from J; bases not matched to a gene: 1. The CDR3, as DNA: TGTGCCAGCAGCTTGGAGGGACTAGCGGGGGGAGAGACCCAGTACTTC. This translates into CASSLEGLAGGETQYF. The full variable domain, completed using reference TRBV5-4 and TRBJ2-5, is ETGVTQSPTHLIKTRGQQVTLRCSSQSGHNTVSWYQQALGQGPQFIFQYYREEENGRGNFPPRFSGLQFPNYSSELNVNALELDDSALYLCASSLEGLAGGETQYFGPGTRLLVL.

The CDR3 reads CASSIRLGLDRGGTGELFF. CDR3 nucleotide sequence: TGTGCCAGCAGCATAAGGCTGGGCCTAGACAGGGGAGGGACCGGGGAGCTGTTTTTT. The V call is TRBV21-1, the J call TRBJ2-2; the DNA was not compared with TRBD1, the D call given in the table. TRBV21-1 is shown as a pseudogene. The CDR3 loop spans 19 amino acids.

The chain employs TRBV5-1 and TRBJ2-7, with 7 nucleotides matching TRBD2. The CDR3 sequence is 19 residues long. V lost 2 bases, J lost 1 base, and 18 bases stayed unmatched. Looked up from germline, CDR1 is SGHRS and CDR2 is YFSETQ. The CDR3: CASSLRGRWLSSGSYEQYF. The CDR3 DNA is TGCGCCAGCAGCTTAAGGGGTAGATGGTTGTCTAGCGGATCCTACGAGCAGTACTTC.

V is TRBV12-5 and J is TRBJ1-2, with a possible D match to TRBD1 (5 bases). The V end was cut by 6 bases, the J end by 3 bases, with 14 bases between. Germline V gives CDR1 LGHNT, CDR2 FRNRAP. The CDR3 has 14 amino acids. This CDR3 is CASGIGGFDYGYTF. Here the CDR3 DNA reads TGTGCTAGTGGAATTGGGGGGTTTGACTATGGCTACACCTTC. The whole variable domain, filled in from reference TRBV12-5 and TRBJ1-2, reads DARVTQTPRHKVTEMGQEVTMRCQPILGHNTVFWYRQTMMQGLELLAYFRNRAPLDDSGMPKDRFSAEMPDATLATLKIQPSEPRDSAVYFCASGIGGFDYGYTFGSGTRLTVV.

The J gene is TRBJ1-1, the V gene TRBV30; unclear D gene. The CDR3 runs to 11 residues. Per the germline V gene, CDR1 is GTSNPN and CDR2 is SVGIG (reference sequence). The CDR3: CGGTAATEAFF. DNA for the CDR3: TGTGGCGGAACGGCGGCCACTGAAGCTTTCTTT.

This sequence joins TRBV6-2 or TRBV6-3 and TRBJ2-1, with 7 positions matching TRBD2. CDR1 is MNHEY and CDR2 is SVGEGT in the germline V gene. This CDR3 has 16 residues. Trimming took 5 bases from V and 6 from J; bases not matched to a gene: 13. The CDR3 reads CASSPITGGGSNEQFF. Written as DNA, the CDR3 is TGTGCCAGCAGTCCGATAACAGGCGGGGGTAGCAATGAGCAGTTCTTC.

The chain carries TRBV28 and TRBJ1-5, with 7 bases aligning to TRBD1. The CDR3 consists of 14 residues. The ends lost 5 bases at V and 0 bases at J; junction bases unmatched: 1. Germline CDR1 is MDHEN and CDR2 is SYDVKM. CDR3 sequence reads: CASSDRVSNQPQHF. The CDR3 region has the DNA TGTGCCAGCAGTGACAGGGTTAGCAATCAGCCCCAGCATTTT.

The rearrangement uses TRBV18 and TRBJ2-5, with TRBD1 as a possible D gene (6 bases). There are 18 residues in the CDR3. Germline CDR1 KGHSH, CDR2 LQKENI. V lost 1 base and J 3 bases, leaving 21 bases between the germline ends. The CDR3 sequence is CASSPRRIKQGGEETQYF. CDR3 DNA: TGTGCCAGCTCACCACGGAGAATAAAACAGGGTGGGGAAGAGACCCAGTACTTC.

The chain recombines TRBV6-5 with TRBJ2-1, with D perhaps TRBD2 (6 bases). Trimming cost V 9 bases and J 12 bases, with 15 bases left between them. In germline, CDR1 is MNHEY, CDR2 SVGAGI. The length of the CDR3 is 11 residues. CDR3 coding DNA: TGTGCCAGTCGGGACTTCCAAGGGCAGTTCTTC. This gives the protein CASRDFQGQFF.

The rearrangement links TRBV7-6 to TRBJ2-7; TRBD2 matches 10 bases. CDR1 is SGHVS, CDR2 FNYEAQ, per germline. CDR3 length equals 16 residues. V was clipped by 4 bases and J by 7 bases; unmatched bases: 13. CDR3 nucleotides: TGTGCCAGCAGCTGGACCAGCGGGGGGGCATCATTAGAGCAGTACTTC. Its translation is CASSWTSGGASLEQYF. The whole variable domain, filled in from reference TRBV7-6 and TRBJ2-7, reads GAGVSQSPRYKVTKRGQDVALRCDPISGHVSLYWYRQALGQGPEFLTYFNYEAQQDKSGLPNDRFSAERPEGSISTLTIQRTEQRDSAMYRCASSWTSGGASLEQYFGPGTRLTVT.

This clone was counted a few times. DNA of the CDR3: TGTGCCAGTAGGGAGACAGGTGGCGGAGAAAAACTGTTTTTT. Protein sequence: CASRETGGGEKLFF. This chain joins TRBV19 and TRBJ1-4; D is perhaps TRBD1 (6 bases). The germline CDR1 and CDR2 sequences are LNHDA and SQIVND (reference sequence). The CDR3 length is 14 residues. Deletions cut 6 bases from V and 8 bases from J, with 16 bases between.